These 22 T cell receptor beta chains originate from one sample sequenced in a study of Ad26.COV2.S vaccination and SARS-CoV-2 variants (dated by TCRdb to about 2021). Receptors were amplified or captured by the immunoSEQ multiplex PCR assay. The source is immuneACCESS, and TCRdb retained only in-frame sequences with V and J called. Part of the clones is not carried over; for the studies checked, unresolved V genes explain less than half of this, and the remainder is unexplained. For this sample there are roughly 390,000 clones; 88% appear just once. The biggest ten clones account for 3.5% of the sample. Explained via the paper, the treatment or condition label denotes: about 20 received Ad26.COV2.S at low or high dose, single or two shots; roughly 5 received placebo; per-sample allocation not given. Repertoires of vaccine and placebo recipients were sequenced from samples taken on day 63 after the first injection.

This specimen was peripheral blood, taken in a trial of Ad26.COV2.S vaccine versus placebo. The receptors derive from a person between 18 and 59 years old who received the Ad26.COV2.S COVID-19 vaccine or a placebo.

This clone was observed a few times. The chain carries TRBV2 and TRBJ1-6; D perhaps matches TRBD1 (6 bases). With 6 bases removed from V and 8 bases from J, the gap between germline ends came to 23 bases. The length of the CDR3 is 17 residues. The germline V gene encodes CDR1 SNHLY and CDR2 FYNNEI. The CDR3 bases are TGTGCCAGCAGCCTATTTGGGGGGCAGGGAGTTGATTCACCCCTCCACTTT. Translation gives CASSLFGGQGVDSPLHF.

The chain combines TRBV7-8 with TRBJ2-2; TRBD2 matches at 13 bases. CDR3 length equals 15 residues. Trimming at V came to 11 bases and at J to 4 bases, leaving 7 bases not matched to a gene. CDR1 and CDR2 from the germline V gene are SGHVS and FQNEAQ. CDR3 in amino acids: CAYLLAGGLTGELFF. CDR3 coding DNA: TGTGCCTATTTACTAGCGGGGGGGCTCACCGGGGAGCTGTTTTTT.

This chain connects TRBV10-3 to TRBJ1-2; 7 nucleotides align to TRBD1. Germline trimming cut 2 bases from V and 8 bases from J; bases unmatched to any gene: 5. The CDR3 loop spans 13 amino acids. Germline V gene sequence: CDR1 ENHRY, CDR2 SYGVKD. The CDR3 coding sequence is TGTGCCATCAGTGAGCCGACAGGGCGAGGCTACACCTTC. It specifies CAISEPTGRGYTF.

The chain carries TRBV18 and TRBJ1-4, with D possibly TRBD1 on 5 matching bases. V lost 0 bases and J lost 0, with 14 bases in between. The length of the CDR3 is 18 residues. Germline assignment: CDR1 KGHSH and CDR2 LQKENI. This CDR3 is CASSPPVAGWATNEKLFF. The CDR3 bases are TGTGCCAGCTCACCACCGGTAGCAGGGTGGGCAACTAATGAAAAACTGTTTTTT. The entire variable domain, with the rest obtained from reference TRBV18 and TRBJ1-4, is as follows: NAGVMQNPRHLVRRRGQEARLRCSPMKGHSHVYWYRQLPEEGLKFMVYLQKENIIDESGMPKERFSAEFPKEGPSILRIQQVVRGDSAAYFCASSPPVAGWATNEKLFFGSGTQLSVL.

This chain connects TRBV6-1 to TRBJ1-5, with D perhaps TRBD1 (5 bases). The germline V and J ends were trimmed by 1 base and 7 bases, with 14 bases remaining between them. This CDR3 spans 15 amino acids. Germline assignment: CDR1 MNHNS and CDR2 SASEGT. DNA of the CDR3: TGTGCCAGCAGTGAAGGTCCAAGGAGGGGACAGCCCCAGCATTTT. It encodes CASSEGPRRGQPQHF.

This clone was counted once. This chain uses TRBV5-1 with TRBJ2-5; D possibly corresponds to TRBD1 (5 bases). Germline V gene data show CDR1 as SGHRS and CDR2 as YFSETQ. V was pared by 4 bases and J by 2 bases, with 6 bases between. CDR3 length: 12 amino acids. CDR3 coding DNA: TGCGCCAGCAGCCGACAGCAAGAGACCCAGTACTTC. It encodes CASSRQQETQYF. Supplemented by reference TRBV5-1 and TRBJ2-5, the full variable domain reads KAGVTQTPRYLIKTRGQQVTLSCSPISGHRSVSWYQQTPGQGLQFLFEYFSETQRNKGNFPGRFSGRQFSNSRSEMNVSTLELGDSALYLCASSRQQETQYFGPGTRLLVL.

The genes are TRBV11-2 and TRBJ2-3; TRBD2 is a possible D gene (5 bases). CDR3 length: 16 residues. Germline V gene data show CDR1 as SGHAT and CDR2 as FQNNGV. V was shortened by 1 base and J by 7 bases, with 18 bases between the two germline ends. CDR3 nucleotides: TGTGCCAGCAGCTTAGTACCGGGAAGGAACCCTTATACGCAGTATTTT. Translation: CASSLVPGRNPYTQYF.

This sequence joins TRBV10-2 and TRBJ1-1; the match to TRBD1 covers 9 bases. The CDR3 consists of 14 residues. V lost 6 bases to trimming and J lost 5 bases; unmatched junction nucleotides: 7. Germline CDR1 is WSHSY and CDR2 is SAAADI. Written as DNA, the CDR3 is TGCGCCAGCAGCGCACAGGGACAGGGAACTGAAGCTTTCTTT. Translation gives CASSAQGQGTEAFF.

The rearrangement links TRBV3-1 (or the pseudogene TRBV3-2) to TRBJ1-6; the match to TRBD1 covers 7 bases. CDR3 size: 13 residues. The trim removed 6 bases at V and 7 bases at J, leaving 3 bases unmatched. The germline V gene has CDR1 LGHDT and CDR2 YNNKEL (reference sequence). The CDR3 is CASSTTGNSPLHF. Here the CDR3 DNA reads TGTGCCAGCAGTACGACAGGGAATTCACCCCTCCACTTT.

This chain connects TRBV7-6 to TRBJ1-1, with 8 bases fitting TRBD1. This CDR3 region has 15 residues. V shed 5 bases and J 5 bases; nucleotides not matched to a gene: 10. The germline V gene encodes CDR1 SGHVS and CDR2 FNYEAQ. CDR3 nucleotide sequence: TGTGCCAGCAGCGTGCGTCTAGGACAGGGAACTGAAGCTTTCTTT. It codes for CASSVRLGQGTEAFF. Together with reference TRBV7-6 and TRBJ1-1, the CDR3 gives the full variable domain: GAGVSQSPRYKVTKRGQDVALRCDPISGHVSLYWYRQALGQGPEFLTYFNYEAQQDKSGLPNDRFSAERPEGSISTLTIQRTEQRDSAMYRCASSVRLGQGTEAFFGQGTRLTVV.

The chain links TRBV9 to TRBJ2-6, with unresolved D. V was shortened by 3 bases and J by 2 bases, with 9 bases between the two germline ends. The CDR3 loop spans 15 amino acids. The germline CDR1 and CDR2 sequences are SGDLS and YYNGEE. CDR3 residues: CASSGQGTGANVLTF. CDR3 coding DNA: TGTGCCAGCAGCGGGCAAGGAACTGGGGCCAACGTCCTGACTTTC.

The V gene is TRBV2, the J gene TRBJ2-3; 7 bases match TRBD2. The CDR3 has 15 amino acids. Trimming removed 3 bases from V and 2 bases from J; junction bases left unmatched: 5. Germline V lookup: CDR1 SNHLY, CDR2 FYNNEI. CDR3 sequence reads: CASSEAGEYTDTQYF. The CDR3 nucleotides read TGTGCCAGCAGTGAGGCGGGGGAATACACAGATACGCAGTATTTT.

This chain links TRBV5-6 with TRBJ2-7; weak D call: TRBD2 (5 bases). CDR1 and CDR2 from the germline V gene are SGHDT and YYEEEE. The CDR3 is 16 amino acids. Trimming left V 1 base short and J 7 bases short, with 21 bases between. DNA for the CDR3: TGTGCCAGCAGCTTGTCGGGGTCCCTGGCTATGGGGGAGCAGTACTTC. This encodes CASSLSGSLAMGEQYF.

Comment on this clone: The germline gene is not matched at one end of the junction; a read error may be the cause. This sequence joins TRBV19 and TRBJ2-7, with 8 bases matching TRBD1. CDR3 size: 10 residues. Germline lookup yields CDR1 LNHDA and CDR2 SQIVND (reference sequence). Here the CDR3 DNA reads TGTGCCAGTAGTACGCGACAGGGGAACTTC. Its protein is CASSTRQGNF.

The chain joins TRBV4-3 to TRBJ1-2; no clear D gene. Germline V lookup: CDR1 LGHNA, CDR2 YSLEER. V lost 0 bases and J lost 2, with 10 bases in between. The CDR3 loop spans 15 amino acids. The CDR3 sequence: CASSQELARNYGYTF. DNA of the CDR3: TGCGCCAGCAGCCAAGAATTGGCAAGGAACTATGGCTACACCTTC.

The V and J genes are TRBV19 and TRBJ1-1; maybe TRBD1 (6 bases). V lost 4 bases and J lost 0, with 12 bases in between. This CDR3 has 15 amino acids. The V gene's germline CDR1 is LNHDA and CDR2 SQIVND (reference sequence). CDR3 coding DNA: TGTGCCAGTAGTAGGCGGGGGGGCCTGAACACTGAAGCTTTCTTT. Amino acids: CASSRRGGLNTEAFF.

The chain recombines TRBV13 with TRBJ1-1, with D tentatively TRBD1 (6 bases). This CDR3 region has 13 residues. CDR1 PRHDT and CDR2 FYEKMQ come from the germline V gene (reference sequence). The V and J ends lost 5 bases and 2 bases respectively, with 9 bases between them. CDR3 sequence: CASSRTENTEAFF. In DNA form, the CDR3 reads TGTGCCAGCAGCCGGACAGAAAACACTGAAGCTTTCTTT.

V and J are TRBV19 and TRBJ1-5, with unresolved D. The CDR3 is 14 residues long. V shed 7 bases and J shed 3 bases, with 13 bases lying between them. CDR1 LNHDA and CDR2 SQIVND come from the germline V gene (reference sequence). CDR3 nucleotides: TGTGCCAGTACCCAGGACCGTTTCAATCAGCCCCAGCATTTT. It is translated as CASTQDRFNQPQHF. Complete variable domain (other parts from reference TRBV19 and TRBJ1-5): DGGITQSPKYLFRKEGQNVTLSCEQNLNHDAMYWYRQDPGQGLRLIYYSQIVNDFQKGDIAEGYSVSREKKESFPLTVTSAQKNPTAFYLCASTQDRFNQPQHFGDGTRLSIL.

The chain uses TRBV5-6 and TRBJ2-2, with D possibly TRBD1 on 7 matching bases. The V end was cut by 5 bases, the J end by 0 bases, with 17 bases between. Germline values: CDR1 SGHDT, CDR2 YYEEEE. The CDR3 length is 17 residues. CDR3 protein: CASSSIADRTNTGELFF. In nucleotides, the CDR3 is TGTGCCAGCAGTTCGATAGCGGACAGGACGAACACCGGGGAGCTGTTTTTT.

The chain employs TRBV5-1 and TRBJ1-1, with D perhaps matching TRBD1 (5 bases). V lost 4 bases and J lost 1, with 17 bases in between. The CDR3 runs to 16 residues. Germline lookup yields CDR1 SGHRS and CDR2 YFSETQ. The CDR3 DNA reads as TGCGCCAGCAGCCTCCGGGAGGGGCCAGGGAACACTGAAGCTTTCTTT. It translates to CASSLREGPGNTEAFF.

The genes are TRBV30 and TRBJ2-3; 8 bases align to TRBD2. Unmatched junction bases numbered 3, after V lost 5 bases and J lost 2 bases. The CDR3 covers 13 residues. CDR1 and CDR2 (germline): GTSNPN, SVGIG (reference sequence). The DNA of the CDR3 is TGTGCCTGGGCGGGGGGTCACACAGATACGCAGTATTTT. Amino acid sequence: CAWAGGHTDTQYF.

The chain uses TRBV7-9 and TRBJ1-5; a possible D gene is TRBD1 (6 bases). Trimming took 5 bases from V and 1 from J, leaving 9 bases between them. The CDR3 runs 14 residues. Looked up from germline, CDR1 is SEHNR and CDR2 is FQNEAQ (reference sequence). The CDR3: CASSPRGSNQPQHF. The CDR3, as DNA: TGTGCCAGCAGCCCTAGGGGGAGCAATCAGCCCCAGCATTTT.